This T cell receptor beta chain was recovered during a study of blood T cells in healthy people across ages (dated by TCRdb to the mid-2010s). About the investigation overall: In model experiments, template switching captured roughly one uniquely barcoded TCR beta cDNA molecule for every two T cells. Four age groups were formed from the donors: young (average approximately 15 years), middle-aged (around 39), aged (about 62) and long-lived (about 80). The study analyzed two additional independent replicas of 1 million unique cDNA reads from the same blood draw for two donors, one aged 18 to 29 and one aged 80 or older. To avoid experimental bias, donors of different ages were distributed randomly across sequencing lanes. To track age-related changes in TCR beta repertoire diversity, the study relied on deep sequencing normalized with unique cDNA molecular identifiers. Study-level results and caveats: Donor CMV infection status was unknown, potentially confounding age-related changes in expanded clonotypes. Estimates of total diversity based on one million sequenced T cells were regarded as lower bounds and as underestimates. Observed TCR beta diversity correlated strongly with the percentage of naive T cells measured by flow cytometry. Conclusive comparison of naive and antigen-experienced compartments was prevented by the profiling of bulk unsorted PBMCs. Observed TCR beta diversity per million T cells fell roughly linearly with age, and a significant reduction was already apparent by age about 36. The long-lived group showed more naive CD4+ T cells, fewer expanded clones and increased TCR diversity than the aged group, suggesting age selection.

Systemically healthy Caucasian individuals from Russia, 35 to 50 in total and aged roughly 6 to 100 years, were included as donors. Roughly 9.5 milliliters of peripheral blood were drawn from each donor into EDTA-treated Vacutainer tubes. Ficoll-Paque density-gradient centrifugation was used to isolate PBMCs, with at least 6 million per sample. Total RNA, at least 5.5 micrograms per sample, was extracted from PBMCs with Trizol reagent. For every donor, an aliquot of PBMCs went through flow cytometry to measure the percentages of naive CD45RAhigh/CD27high T cells. As concerns this clonotype: This clone's antigen is unknown. No clone much larger than this one lies a single base away; base qualities are absent.

The receptor library was made with 5' RACE. TCRdb records Illumina HiSeq 2500 as the sequencer. A second PCR of about 6 to 11 cycles was performed with a sample-barcoded 5' primer and a J-beta primer mix. A unique molecular identifier was introduced onto each TCR beta cDNA molecule by a template-switch 5' adaptor carrying 12 random nucleotides. At least 2.5 million CDR3-containing paired-end reads were obtained from each sample. First-strand cDNA synthesis was performed from all RNA using the Mint cDNA synthesis kit, with priming by a TRBC-specific oligonucleotide. Following uracil-DNA glycosylase treatment, all cDNA underwent a first 18-cycle PCR with the universal primers M1SS and BC2_uni_R. The paper's processing steps were these. Normalization of each sample was performed by random selection of 1 million high-quality reads, each carrying a distinct molecular identifier. Instead of being binned into consensus sequences, reads that shared molecular identifiers were thrown out. MiTCR, run with a Q25 quality threshold and the strictest error-elimination algorithm, handled CDR3 identification, clonotype clustering and error correction. A nonparametric unseen species model with Euler transformation was used to estimate a lower bound on total TCR beta diversity. In-frame beta chains were kept once TCRdb had trimmed the public reads at Q25 with fastp and called clones with MiXCR. Every entry covers one CDR3 protein and lists the most common genes and DNA from its rows. The V and J calls here are based on TCRdb, not the publication. Here the sample has 550,000 to 750,000 distinct CDR3 sequences; roughly 21% occur a single time. The ten largest clones capture under 4% of the sample.

For CDR1 and CDR2, the germline V gene lists SGHDT and YYEEEE. The cysteine opens and the phenylalanine closes a CDR3 of 13 amino acids. The DNA shown is the 39-base CDR3, in frame from base 1. V loses 2 bases, J loses 7 bases, and the germline ends lie 12 bases apart. The sequence joins TRBV5-6 to TRBJ2-5; 5 matching bases give a weak D call of TRBD1. The TCR comes from a man in his 70s in good health. Sequenced input: blood. In nucleotides, the sequence is TGTGCCAGCAGCTTCGGACACGTCGGGACCCAGTACTTC. This gives the protein CASSFGHVGTQYF.